A selection of T cell receptor beta chains follows, all from one sample in a study of shared clonotypes between healthy human individuals. Profiling relied on immunoSEQ multiplex PCR, and the TCRdb table lists in-frame clones only, not all of them. This table holds about 1 million clones, about 75% found once. The material sequenced was memory CD4+ T cells sorted from blood. The receptors were sampled from a man aged 18 to 29 in good health. CDR3s include the opening cysteine and the closing phenylalanine or tryptophan. The D gene is left open where the match is weak. Clone size is stated in some rows and not others, as once, few, many or a class when expanded.

v_gene,abundance,len,d_gene,j_gene,CDR3aa,CDR3nt
TRBV10-1,-,13,-,TRBJ1-6,CASSGDTAGALHF,TGCGCCAGCAGTGGGGACACCGCCGGGGCCCTCCACTTT
TRBV6-5,many,14,-,TRBJ2-1,CASRTMTAYNEQFF,TGTGCCAGCAGGACTATGACAGCCTACAATGAGCAGTTCTTC
TRBV28,-,14,TRBD1,TRBJ2-7,CASLQATGRYEQYF,TGTGCCAGTCTCCAGGCGACAGGGCGGTACGAGCAGTACTTC
TRBV20-1,few,11,TRBD1,TRBJ2-7,CSARGQGQGYF,TGCAGTGCTAGGGGCCAAGGACAGGGGTACTTC
TRBV5-1,-,12,TRBD2,TRBJ2-1,CASRPGGNEQFF,TGCGCCAGCAGGCCGGGAGGCAATGAGCAGTTCTTC
TRBV7-9,-,15,TRBD1,TRBJ2-7,CASSFSDRGPYEQYF,TGTGCCAGCAGCTTCTCCGACAGGGGGCCCTACGAGCAGTACTTC
TRBV5-1,-,14,-,TRBJ1-3,CASSQWGSGNTIYF,TGCGCCAGCAGCCAGTGGGGCTCTGGAAACACCATATATTTT
TRBV4-1,-,15,TRBD1,TRBJ2-4,CASSQRTGQKNIQYF,TGCGCCAGCAGCCAACGAACGGGACAGAAAAACATTCAGTACTTC
TRBV30,-,14,TRBD1,TRBJ1-4,CAWTTQGAGEKLFF,TGTGCCTGGACCACACAGGGGGCGGGAGAAAAACTGTTTTTT
TRBV18,-,17,TRBD1,TRBJ2-7,CASSPRLNTGGPEEQYF,TGTGCCAGCTCACCAAGGCTTAATACAGGGGGTCCGGAAGAGCAGTACTTC
TRBV4-1,-,16,-,TRBJ2-2,CASSQEGRTNTGELFF,TGCGCCAGCAGCCAAGAGGGAAGAACGAACACCGGGGAGCTGTTTTTT
TRBV19,-,16,TRBD2,TRBJ2-1,CASSSPPGGRDNEQFF,TGTGCCAGTAGTTCCCCACCGGGAGGGAGGGACAATGAGCAGTTCTTC
TRBV7-9,-,15,TRBD1,TRBJ1-4,CASSLGDRLNEKLFF,TGTGCCAGCAGCTTAGGGGACAGACTAAATGAAAAACTGTTTTTT
TRBV4-3,-,15,-,TRBJ1-6,CASSQDRSYNSPLHF,TGCGCCAGCAGCCAAGATCGGTCATATAATTCACCCCTCCACTTT
TRBV10-3,-,14,TRBD2,TRBJ2-2,CATGGTSRTGELFF,TGTGCCACGGGGGGGACTAGCCGCACCGGGGAGCTGTTTTTT
TRBV5-1,-,14,-,TRBJ2-7,CASSLGYRDYEQYF,TGCGCCAGCAGCTTGGGCTACCGAGACTACGAGCAGTACTTC
TRBV6-6,-,14,TRBD1,TRBJ1-5,CASSVTGLIQPQHF,TGTGCCAGCAGTGTGACAGGGTTAATTCAGCCCCAGCATTTT
TRBV6-6,-,10,-,TRBJ2-7,CAGGQHEQYF,TGTGCCGGAGGACAACACGAGCAGTACTTC
TRBV10-2,-,17,TRBD2,TRBJ2-2,CASSEIRAGANTGELFF,TGCGCCAGCAGTGAGATACGAGCGGGGGCGAACACCGGGGAGCTGTTTTTT
TRBV4-2,-,16,-,TRBJ2-1,CASSPRGKAFYNEQFF,TGTGCCAGCAGCCCAAGGGGTAAAGCTTTTTACAATGAGCAGTTCTTC
TRBV14,-,16,-,TRBJ2-7,CASSPTGVAAYYEQYF,TGTGCCAGCAGCCCGACGGGGGTAGCGGCTTACTACGAGCAGTACTTC